This entry is about one T cell receptor beta chain. The antigen this receptor binds is unknown. No base quality values were provided; no much bigger clone lies one nucleotide off. This entry comes from a study of glioma-infiltrating T cells (dated by TCRdb to the mid-2010s). The study in broad terms: Low-grade gliomas were represented by WHO grade II oligodendrogliomas or astrocytomas, and glioblastomas were represented by WHO grade IV tumors that were sampled at initial rather than recurrent diagnosis. For blood libraries, the target was about 4.5- to 10-fold sequencing coverage of some 960,000 peripheral T cells. TCR alpha- and beta-chain repertoires were sequenced from glioma tissue, non-neoplastic brain tissue and matched peripheral blood mononuclear cells. To measure divergence between tissue and blood T-cell populations, each tissue-infiltrating repertoire was compared with the peripheral blood repertoire of the same patient. Three low-grade glioma patients, under ten primary glioblastoma patients and three non-glioma patients contributing non-neoplastic brain tissue were included in the paired cohort. Before surgery, glioma patients were given dexamethasone for six or fewer days.

Surgical brain or tumor specimens were cryofrozen in liquid nitrogen immediately after resection, and peripheral blood cells were collected concurrently. Results the study describes overall, beyond this receptor: Patients with low tissue-blood divergence were marked by a signature set of shared blood CDR3 motifs, and this signature set was depleted in highly divergent patients. The group comparisons were based on small numbers of patients: three non-neoplastic, three low-grade glioma and eight glioblastoma patients. Very few CDR3 sequences were shared between tissue and blood, attributed to high CDR3 diversity and limited sampling. In non-neoplastic patients, VJ-independent divergence between tissue and blood fell below expectation, whereas in all gliomas, and especially in low-grade gliomas, the divergence rose above expectation.

Per the germline V gene (reference sequence), MNHEY is the CDR1 and SMNVEV is the CDR2. Trimming removed 4 bases from V and 1 base from J, leaving 19 bases between the germline ends. From the cysteine up to the phenylalanine, the CDR3 has a length of 17 residues. The entry retains the CDR3 DNA only, 51 bases that are in frame from base 1. The iRepertoire nested amplicon-rescue multiplex PCR (arm-PCR) platform was used to amplify TCR alpha and beta CDR3 regions from RNA. The input for one-step reverse transcription and amplification was about 90-400 ng of tissue mRNA or PBMC total RNA. Following bead purification, Illumina adapters were added through a secondary multiplex PCR, and the libraries were then gel-purified between 200 and 400 bp. Demultiplexing relied on internal 6-nucleotide barcodes carried by the libraries. Libraries were sequenced on an Illumina MiSeq with 2x220 or 2x250 nucleotide paired-end reads. In the source study's methods: Paired reads were merged using FLASH 1.2.11 and were aligned to the GRCh37 human genome using BWA-MEM, after which TRA and TRB reads were extracted. An IMGT-derived reference of cassette sequences and CDR3 motifs, with pseudogenes included, was used for V and J assignment. Reads were translated in three frames, and productive CDR3s were defined by a C…FGXG motif without stop codons. A clonotype was defined as a unique combination of a V-J cassette pair and a CDR3 amino acid sequence. Reads were filtered by Hamming distance, thresholded by each sample's sequence error rate in mapped regions. TCRdb trimmed public reads at Q25 via fastp, called clones via MiXCR and kept in-frame beta chains. Identical CDR3 proteins give one entry, which carries the most common genes and DNA. Here the V and J calls rest on TCRdb's processing, not on the authors' analysis. The sample yields more than 350,000 distinct CDR3 sequences; 41% were counted once. In total, the top ten clones hold about 12% of the sample.

The sequenced sample consisted of glioma tissue, nonneoplastic brain tissue, or PBMCs (not recorded which). Recombination connected TRBV27 to TRBJ1-1; the D gene is unclear. The source of this sequence is a human donor with low-grade glioma or glioblastoma, undergoing nonglioma brain surgery, or in good health (not recorded which). CDR3 region: CASSSSYASTENTEAFF. The nucleotides read TGTGCCAGCAGTTCATCCTATGCCTCGACTGAGAACACTGAAGCTTTCTTT.